This entry is about one TCR beta chain. Its antigen is as yet unknown. This entry belongs to a study of beta chain features in type 1 diabetes. Findings and caveats of the study: The naive, central memory and Treg TCRB repertoires looked more alike in patients than they did in healthy donors. All four CD4+ subsets of Type 1 diabetes patients contained TCRB CDR3s that were moderately but significantly shorter.

Trimming pared 2 bases from V and 4 bases from J, leaving 14 bases between. The CDR3 runs 14 residues. CDR1 is GTSNPN and CDR2 is SVGIG in the germline V gene (reference sequence). The authors reverse transcribed all of the isolated RNA, so sequencing captured expressed TCRB transcripts. Assay: immunoSEQ multiplex PCR; the TCRdb copy retains only in-frame clones and omits some. The table includes 200,000 to 300,000 clones, about 20% detected once. The chain employs TRBV30 and TRBJ1-2, with D possibly matching TRBD1 (5 bases). This TCR was recovered from a woman in her thirties or forties with type 1 diabetes. Sequencing was done on a sample of naive CD4+ T cells from blood. CDR3 DNA: TGTGCCTGGAGTACCCGTTCGACAGCCTATGGCTACACCTTC. The encoded protein is CAWSTRSTAYGYTF.